This T cell receptor beta chain was identified during a study of blood T cell repertoires in COVID-19. Across the whole study: The study drew acute and convalescent COVID-19 samples from the United States, Italy and Spain.

This CDR3 is built from 15 residues. Germline-derived CDR1 and CDR2 are ENHRY and SYGVKD. The trim removed 4 bases at V and 9 bases at J, leaving 4 bases unmatched. Under the authors' procedure: For nucleated cells, counts were estimated from reference gene primer amplification. The table came from immunoSEQ multiplex PCR; TCRdb's copy has only in-frame clones and leaves some out. The V and J calls and clone size come from that table; D and trimming were worked out from the DNA. The sample holds 100,000 to 130,000 clones; around nine tenths are singletons and the top ten take approximately 1.3%. Specimen: peripheral blood. The J gene is TRBJ2-1, the V gene TRBV10-3; 15 positions agree with TRBD2. The clonotype originates from a woman aged 25 to 39 with acute or convalescent COVID-19. CDR3 bases: TGTGCCATCAGTGGGACTAGCGGGGGGGCCGGTGAGCAGTTCTTC. Amino acids: CAISGTSGGAGEQFF.